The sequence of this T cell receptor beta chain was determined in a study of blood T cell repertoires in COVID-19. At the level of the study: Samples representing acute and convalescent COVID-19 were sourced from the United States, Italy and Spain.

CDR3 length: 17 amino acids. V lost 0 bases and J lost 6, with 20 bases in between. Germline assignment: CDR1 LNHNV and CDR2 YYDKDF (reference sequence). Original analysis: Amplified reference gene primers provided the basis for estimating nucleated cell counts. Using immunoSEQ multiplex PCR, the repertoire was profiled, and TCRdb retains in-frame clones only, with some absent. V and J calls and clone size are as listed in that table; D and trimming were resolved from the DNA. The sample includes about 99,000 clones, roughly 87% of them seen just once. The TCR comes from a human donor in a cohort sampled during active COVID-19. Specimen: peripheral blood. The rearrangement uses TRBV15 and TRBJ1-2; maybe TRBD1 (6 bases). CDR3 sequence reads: CATSRDRGSGAQDGYTF. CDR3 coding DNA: TGTGCCACCAGCAGAGATCGTGGTTCAGGGGCTCAAGATGGCTACACCTTC.